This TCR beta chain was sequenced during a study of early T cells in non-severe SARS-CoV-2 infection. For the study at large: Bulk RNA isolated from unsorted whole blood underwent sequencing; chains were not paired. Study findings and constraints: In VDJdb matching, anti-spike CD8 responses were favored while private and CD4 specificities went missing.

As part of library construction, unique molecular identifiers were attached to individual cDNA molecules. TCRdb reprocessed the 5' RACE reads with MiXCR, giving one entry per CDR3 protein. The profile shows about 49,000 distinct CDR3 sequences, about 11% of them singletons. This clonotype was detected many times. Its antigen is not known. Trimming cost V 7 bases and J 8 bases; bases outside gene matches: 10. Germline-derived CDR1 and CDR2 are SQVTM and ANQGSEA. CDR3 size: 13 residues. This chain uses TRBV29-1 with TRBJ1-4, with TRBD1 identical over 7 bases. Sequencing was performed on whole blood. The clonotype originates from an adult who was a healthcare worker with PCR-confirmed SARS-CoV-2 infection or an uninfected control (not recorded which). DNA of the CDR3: TGCAGCGCCGGATCAGGGGGAGGAGAAAAACTGTTTTTT. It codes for CSAGSGGGEKLFF.